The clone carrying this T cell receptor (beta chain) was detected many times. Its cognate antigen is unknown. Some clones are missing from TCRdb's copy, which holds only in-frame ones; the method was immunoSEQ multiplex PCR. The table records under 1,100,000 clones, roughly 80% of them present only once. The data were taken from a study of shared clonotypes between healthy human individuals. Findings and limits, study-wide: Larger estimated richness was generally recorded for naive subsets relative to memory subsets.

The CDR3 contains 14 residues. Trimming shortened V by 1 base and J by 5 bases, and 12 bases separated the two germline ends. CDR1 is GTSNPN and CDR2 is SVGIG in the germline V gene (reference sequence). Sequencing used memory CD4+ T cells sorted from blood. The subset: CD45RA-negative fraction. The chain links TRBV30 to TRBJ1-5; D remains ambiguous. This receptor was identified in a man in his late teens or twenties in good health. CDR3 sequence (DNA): TGTGCCTGGAGTGGAATAAACGGGCATCAGCCCCAGCATTTT. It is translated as CAWSGINGHQPQHF.